This T cell receptor beta chain was recovered during a study of blood T cell repertoires in COVID-19. Cohort 3 recovery required two negative PCRs, clearance, or symptom resolution. The CDR3 length is 14 residues. Germline CDR1 reads SGHNT; CDR2 reads YYREEE (reference sequence). V gave up 0 bases and J gave up 4 bases, with 10 bases separating them. In the original workflow: Cell counts per sample came from amplifying reference gene primers. The method was immunoSEQ multiplex PCR; TCRdb's version includes in-frame clones alone and lacks a portion of them. That table furnishes V, J and clone size, whereas the DNA furnished D and trimming. The sample lists more than 300,000 clones, 88% occurring once.

This chain connects TRBV5-4 to TRBJ1-2; D is possibly TRBD1 (5 bases). This clonotype was obtained from a woman younger than 30 who had recovered from COVID-19. Sequencing was done on a sample of PBMCs or T cells enriched from blood (not recorded which). The CDR3 loop reads CASSLVQGSYGYTF. CDR3 DNA: TGTGCCAGCAGCTTGGTGCAGGGAAGCTATGGCTACACCTTC.